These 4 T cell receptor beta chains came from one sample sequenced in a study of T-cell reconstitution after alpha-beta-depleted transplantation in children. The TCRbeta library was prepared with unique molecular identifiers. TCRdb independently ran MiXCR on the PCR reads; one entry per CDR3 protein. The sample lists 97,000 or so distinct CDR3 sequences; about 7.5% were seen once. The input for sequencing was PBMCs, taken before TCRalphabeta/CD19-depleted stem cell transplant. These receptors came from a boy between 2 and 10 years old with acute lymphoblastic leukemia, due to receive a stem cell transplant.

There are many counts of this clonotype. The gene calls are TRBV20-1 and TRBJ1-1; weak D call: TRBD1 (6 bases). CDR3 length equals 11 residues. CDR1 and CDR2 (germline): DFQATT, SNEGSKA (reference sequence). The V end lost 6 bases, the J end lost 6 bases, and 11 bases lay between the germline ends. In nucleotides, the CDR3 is TGCAGTGCCTCGGGGGGCCCTGAAGCTTTCTTT. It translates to CSASGGPEAFF.

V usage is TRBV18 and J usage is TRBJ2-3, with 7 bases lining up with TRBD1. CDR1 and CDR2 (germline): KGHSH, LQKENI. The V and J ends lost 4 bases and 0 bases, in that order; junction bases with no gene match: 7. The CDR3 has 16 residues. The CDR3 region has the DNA TGTGCCAGCTCACTCCGACAGGGCCTAAGCACAGATACGCAGTATTTT. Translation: CASSLRQGLSTDTQYF.

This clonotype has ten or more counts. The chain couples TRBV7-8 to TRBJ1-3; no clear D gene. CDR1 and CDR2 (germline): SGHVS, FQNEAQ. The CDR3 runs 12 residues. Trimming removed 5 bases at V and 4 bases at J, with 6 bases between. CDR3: CASSPSGNTIYF. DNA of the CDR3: TGTGCCAGCAGCCCGAGCGGAAACACCATATATTTT. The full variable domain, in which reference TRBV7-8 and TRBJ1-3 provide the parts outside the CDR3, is GAGVSQSPRYKVAKRGQDVALRCDPISGHVSLFWYQQALGQGPEFLTYFQNEAQLDKSGLPSDRFFAERPEGSVSTLKIQRTQQEDSAVYLCASSPSGNTIYFGEGSWLTVV.

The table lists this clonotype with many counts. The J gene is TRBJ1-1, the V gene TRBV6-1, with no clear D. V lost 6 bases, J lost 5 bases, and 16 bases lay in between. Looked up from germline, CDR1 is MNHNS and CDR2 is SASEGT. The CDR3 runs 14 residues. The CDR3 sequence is CASSSGGVGTEAFF. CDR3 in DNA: TGTGCCAGCAGCTCGGGTGGGGTAGGGACTGAAGCTTTCTTT.